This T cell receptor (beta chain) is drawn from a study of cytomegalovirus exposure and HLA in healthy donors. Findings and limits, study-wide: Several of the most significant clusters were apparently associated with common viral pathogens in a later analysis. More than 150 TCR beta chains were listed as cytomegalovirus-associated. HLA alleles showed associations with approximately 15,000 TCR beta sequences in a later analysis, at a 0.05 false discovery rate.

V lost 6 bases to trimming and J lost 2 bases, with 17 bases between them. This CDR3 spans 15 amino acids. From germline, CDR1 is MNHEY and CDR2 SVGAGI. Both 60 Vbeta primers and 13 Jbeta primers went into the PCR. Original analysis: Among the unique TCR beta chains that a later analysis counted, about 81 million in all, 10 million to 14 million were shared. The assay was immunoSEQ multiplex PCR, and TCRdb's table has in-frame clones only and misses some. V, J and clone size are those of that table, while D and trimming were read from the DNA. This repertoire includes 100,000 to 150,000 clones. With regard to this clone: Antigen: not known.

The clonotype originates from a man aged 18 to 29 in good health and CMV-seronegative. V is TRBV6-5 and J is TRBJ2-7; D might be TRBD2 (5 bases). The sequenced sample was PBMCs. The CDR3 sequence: CASRPPGEVAYEQYF. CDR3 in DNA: TGTGCCAGCAGGCCCCCCGGGGAAGTCGCCTACGAGCAGTACTTC.